The text below deals with one TCR beta chain. The data stem from a study of T cells of healthy individuals. One entry per CDR3 protein results from TCRdb running MiXCR on the 5' RACE reads. Of 95,000 to 100,000 distinct CDR3 sequences listed, 17% are singletons. This CDR3 region has 15 residues. The trim removed 5 bases at V and 2 bases at J, leaving 7 bases unmatched. Germline V gene lookup returns CDR1 LNHDA and CDR2 SQIVND (reference sequence). The V call is TRBV19, the J call TRBJ2-7, with 9 bases that match TRBD2. The receptor was derived from a human donor in good health. CDR3 in DNA: TGTGCCAGTAGTGGATCTAGCGGGACCCCCTACGAGCAGTACTTC. Protein sequence: CASSGSSGTPYEQYF.